The clone carrying this T cell receptor (beta chain) appeared a single time. Antigen: not known. The junction departs from the called germline gene at one end, perhaps through a read error. TCRdb analysed the 5' RACE reads with MiXCR anew, one entry per CDR3 protein. The repertoire holds fewer than 500,000 distinct CDR3 sequences, with around 26% as singletons. This sample stems from a study of CD8 T cells in ankylosing spondylitis. Findings and limits, study-wide: Ankylosing spondylitis blood seemed to carry a telltale TCR beta motif made of fewer than ten highly homologous variants.

The CDR3 runs to 17 residues. CDR1 is LGHDT, CDR2 YNNKEL, per germline (reference sequence). This chain uses TRBV3-1 with TRBJ2-1; no firm D call. This sequence originates from a male donor with ankylosing spondylitis. Sequenced: blood, either unsorted or a sorted T cell fraction (not recorded which). CDR3 sequence reads: CASCQISLSGNYNEQFF. As DNA, the CDR3 is TGTGCCAGCTGCCAGATATCCTTAAGTGGTAACTACAATGAGCAGTTCTTC.